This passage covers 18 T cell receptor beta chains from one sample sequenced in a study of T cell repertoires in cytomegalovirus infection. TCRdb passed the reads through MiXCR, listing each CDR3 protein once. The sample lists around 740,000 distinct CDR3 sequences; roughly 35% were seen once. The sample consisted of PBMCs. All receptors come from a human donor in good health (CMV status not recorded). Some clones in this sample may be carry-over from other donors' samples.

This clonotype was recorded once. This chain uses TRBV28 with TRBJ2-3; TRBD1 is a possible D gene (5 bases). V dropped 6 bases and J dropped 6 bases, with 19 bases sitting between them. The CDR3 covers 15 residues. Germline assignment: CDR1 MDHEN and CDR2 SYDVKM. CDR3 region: CASSETVGGVDTQYF. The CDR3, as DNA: TGTGCCAGCAGCGAGACAGTAGGCGGTGTGGATACGCAGTATTTT.

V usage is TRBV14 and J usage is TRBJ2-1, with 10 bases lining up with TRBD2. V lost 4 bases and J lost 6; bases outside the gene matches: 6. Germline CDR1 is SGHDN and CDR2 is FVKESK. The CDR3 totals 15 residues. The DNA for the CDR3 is TGTGCCAGCAGCCGTTGGACTAGCGGTACCAATGAGCAGTTCTTC. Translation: CASSRWTSGTNEQFF.

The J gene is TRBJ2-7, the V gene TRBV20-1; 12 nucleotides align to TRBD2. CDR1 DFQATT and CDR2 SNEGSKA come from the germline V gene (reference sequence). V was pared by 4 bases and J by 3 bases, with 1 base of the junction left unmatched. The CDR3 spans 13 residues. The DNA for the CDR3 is TGCAGTGCTAAGGGACTAGCGGGCTACGAGCAGTACTTC. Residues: CSAKGLAGYEQYF.

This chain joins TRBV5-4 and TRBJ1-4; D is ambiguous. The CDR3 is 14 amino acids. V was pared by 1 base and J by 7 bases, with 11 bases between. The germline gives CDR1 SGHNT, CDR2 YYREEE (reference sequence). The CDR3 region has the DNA TGTGCCAGCAGCTTGCGCGGACGACCTGAAAAACTGTTTTTT. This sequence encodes CASSLRGRPEKLFF.

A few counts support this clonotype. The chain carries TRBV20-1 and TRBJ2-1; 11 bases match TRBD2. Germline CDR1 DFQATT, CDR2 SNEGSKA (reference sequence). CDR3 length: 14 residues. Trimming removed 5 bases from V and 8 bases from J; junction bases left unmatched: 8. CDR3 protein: CSALAGGPSDEQFF. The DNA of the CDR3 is TGCAGTGCTTTAGCGGGAGGGCCCTCGGATGAGCAGTTCTTC.

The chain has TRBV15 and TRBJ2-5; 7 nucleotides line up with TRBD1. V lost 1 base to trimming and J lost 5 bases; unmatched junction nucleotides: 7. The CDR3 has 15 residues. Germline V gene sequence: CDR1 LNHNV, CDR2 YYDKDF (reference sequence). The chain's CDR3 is CATSRVTGTVETQYF. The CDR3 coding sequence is TGTGCCACCAGCAGAGTGACAGGGACGGTCGAGACCCAGTACTTC.

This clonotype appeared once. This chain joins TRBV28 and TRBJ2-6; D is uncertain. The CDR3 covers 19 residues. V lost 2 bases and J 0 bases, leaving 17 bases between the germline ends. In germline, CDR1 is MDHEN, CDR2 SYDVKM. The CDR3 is CASSLAREPRASGANVLTF. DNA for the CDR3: TGTGCCAGCAGTTTAGCAAGGGAACCACGCGCCTCTGGGGCCAACGTCCTGACTTTC.

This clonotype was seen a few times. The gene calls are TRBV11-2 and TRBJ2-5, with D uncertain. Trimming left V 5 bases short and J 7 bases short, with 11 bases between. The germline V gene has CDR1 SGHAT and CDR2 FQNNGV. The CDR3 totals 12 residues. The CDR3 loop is CASSDTSGTQYF. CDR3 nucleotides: TGTGCCAGCAGCGATACGTCGGGGACCCAGTACTTC.

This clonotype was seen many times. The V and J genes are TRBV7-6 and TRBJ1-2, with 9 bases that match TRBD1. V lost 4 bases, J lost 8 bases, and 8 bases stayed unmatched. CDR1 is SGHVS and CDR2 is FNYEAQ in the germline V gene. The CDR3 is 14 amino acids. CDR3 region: CASSSPDRGNGYTF. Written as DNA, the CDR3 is TGTGCCAGCAGCTCCCCCGACAGGGGGAACGGCTACACCTTC.

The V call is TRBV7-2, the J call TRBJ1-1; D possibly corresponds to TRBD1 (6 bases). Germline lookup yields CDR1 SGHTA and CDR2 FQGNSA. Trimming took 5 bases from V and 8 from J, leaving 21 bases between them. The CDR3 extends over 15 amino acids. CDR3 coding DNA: TGTGCCAGCAGCCCGGCCTTATTAGGAGGGGGGGAAGCTTTCTTT. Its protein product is CASSPALLGGGEAFF.

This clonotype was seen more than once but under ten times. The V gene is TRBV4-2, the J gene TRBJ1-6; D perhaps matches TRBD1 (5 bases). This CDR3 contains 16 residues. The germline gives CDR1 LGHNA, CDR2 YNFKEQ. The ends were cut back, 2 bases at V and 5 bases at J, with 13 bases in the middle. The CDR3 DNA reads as TGTGCCAGCAGCCAAAGTCACAGGAGGGATAATTCACCCCTCCACTTT. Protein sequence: CASSQSHRRDNSPLHF.

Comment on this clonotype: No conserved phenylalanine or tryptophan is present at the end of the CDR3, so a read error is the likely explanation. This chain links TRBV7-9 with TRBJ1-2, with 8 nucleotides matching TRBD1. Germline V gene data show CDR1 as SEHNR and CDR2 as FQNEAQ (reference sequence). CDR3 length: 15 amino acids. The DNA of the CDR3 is TGTGCCAGCAGTTTAGTTTTTGCAGGGGGCGGTGGCTACACCTTA. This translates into CASSLVFAGGGGYTL.

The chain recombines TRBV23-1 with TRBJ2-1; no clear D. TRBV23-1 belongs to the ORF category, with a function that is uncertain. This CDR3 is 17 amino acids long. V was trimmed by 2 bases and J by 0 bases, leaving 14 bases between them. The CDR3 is CASSQVSSRCSYNEQFF. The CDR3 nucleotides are TGCGCCAGCAGTCAAGTTTCGAGCCGATGCTCCTACAATGAGCAGTTCTTC.

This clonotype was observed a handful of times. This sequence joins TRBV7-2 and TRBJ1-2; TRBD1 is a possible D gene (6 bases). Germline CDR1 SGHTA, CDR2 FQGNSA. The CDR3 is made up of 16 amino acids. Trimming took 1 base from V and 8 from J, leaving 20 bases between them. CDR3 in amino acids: CASSLVSGGARSGYTF. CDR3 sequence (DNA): TGTGCCAGCAGCTTAGTTTCTGGGGGCGCGAGAAGCGGCTACACCTTC.

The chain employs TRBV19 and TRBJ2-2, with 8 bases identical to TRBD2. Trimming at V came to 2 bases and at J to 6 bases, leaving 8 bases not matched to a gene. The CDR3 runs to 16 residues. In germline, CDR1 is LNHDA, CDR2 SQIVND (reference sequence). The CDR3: CASSIYGAGDPGELFF. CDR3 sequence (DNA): TGTGCCAGTAGTATATACGGAGCGGGAGACCCCGGGGAGCTGTTTTTT.

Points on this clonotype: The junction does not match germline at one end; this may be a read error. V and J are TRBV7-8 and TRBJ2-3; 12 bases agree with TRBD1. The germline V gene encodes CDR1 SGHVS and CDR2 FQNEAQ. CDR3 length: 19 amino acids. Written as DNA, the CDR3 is TGTTCCAGCAGGCCAACCCCAAACCGGGACAGGGGGCATCCAGATACGCAGTATTTT. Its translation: CSSRPTPNRDRGHPDTQYF. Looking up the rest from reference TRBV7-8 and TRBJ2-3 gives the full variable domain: GAGVSQSPRYKVAKRGQDVALRCDPISGHVSLFWYQQALGQGPEFLTYFQNEAQLDKSGLPSDRFFAERPEGSVSTLKIQRTQQEDSAVYLCSSRPTPNRDRGHPDTQYFGPGTRLTVL.

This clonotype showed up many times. CDR3 bases: TGTGCCAGCAGTTTGGGGGGGTGGAGGACTGAAGCTTTCTTT. Protein product: CASSLGGWRTEAFF. The rearrangement links TRBV12-3 or TRBV12-4 to TRBJ1-1; possible D gene TRBD1, 5 bases. The CDR3 length is 14 residues. V lost 3 bases and J 5 bases, leaving 13 bases between the germline ends.

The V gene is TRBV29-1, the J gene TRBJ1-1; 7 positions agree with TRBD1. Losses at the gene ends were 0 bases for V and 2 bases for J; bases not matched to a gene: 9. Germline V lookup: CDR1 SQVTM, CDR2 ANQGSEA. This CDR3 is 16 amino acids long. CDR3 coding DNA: TGCAGCGTTGAAGAGTCGGATGGACAGGCAAACACTGAAGCTTTCTTT. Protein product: CSVEESDGQANTEAFF.